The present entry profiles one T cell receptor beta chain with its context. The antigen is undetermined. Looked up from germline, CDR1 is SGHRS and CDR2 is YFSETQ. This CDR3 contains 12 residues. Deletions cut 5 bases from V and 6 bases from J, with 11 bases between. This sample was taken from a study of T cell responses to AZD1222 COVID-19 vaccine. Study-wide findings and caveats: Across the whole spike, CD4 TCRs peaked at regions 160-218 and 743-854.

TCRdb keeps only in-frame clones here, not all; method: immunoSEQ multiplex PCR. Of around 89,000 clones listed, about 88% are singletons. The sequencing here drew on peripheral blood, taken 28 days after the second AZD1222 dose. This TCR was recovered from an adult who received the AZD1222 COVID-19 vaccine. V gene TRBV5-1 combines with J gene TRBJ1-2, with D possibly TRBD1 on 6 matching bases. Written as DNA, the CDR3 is TGCGCCAGCAGTCTACAGGGAAATGGCTACACCTTC. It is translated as CASSLQGNGYTF.